These 18 T cell receptor beta chains were sequenced from one sample in a study of blood T cell repertoires in COVID-19 (dated by TCRdb to about 2020). Library construction relied on the immunoSEQ multiplex PCR assay. The clones in this table, taken by TCRdb from immuneACCESS, are in-frame only. Not every clone is retained; where verified, under half of the shortfall comes from an unresolved V gene, and the cause of the rest is unknown. The sample table lists about 150,000 clones, 75% to 90% of them with a count of one. The top ten clones comprise 15% of the sample. Sequenced input: peripheral blood. These receptors originate from a woman in her thirties or forties with acute or convalescent COVID-19.

The rearrangement uses TRBV15 and TRBJ1-2; 8 bases are a match to TRBD1. CDR1 and CDR2 from the germline V gene are LNHNV and YYDKDF (reference sequence). The CDR3 consists of 17 residues. The V and J ends lost 2 bases and 8 bases, in that order; junction bases with no gene match: 16. DNA for the CDR3: TGTGCCACCAGCAGATCCCCGGCGGCGCAGGGGGCGCCCGGCTACACCTTC. Translating it yields CATSRSPAAQGAPGYTF.

This clone has just one count. The chain uses TRBV2 and TRBJ1-6; D call uncertain. Germline V gene sequence: CDR1 SNHLY, CDR2 FYNNEI. The germline V and J ends were trimmed by 2 bases and 9 bases, with 14 bases remaining between them. The CDR3 is 15 residues long. CDR3 region: CASSEFGLAGSPLHF. CDR3 bases: TGTGCCAGCAGTGAATTCGGGCTAGCGGGTTCACCCCTCCACTTT.

This clone has just a few counts. The chain combines TRBV7-6 with TRBJ2-1; 8 bases agree with TRBD1. Trimming took 10 bases from V and 1 from J; bases not matched to a gene: 6. Germline V lookup: CDR1 SGHVS, CDR2 FNYEAQ. The CDR3 totals 14 residues. This CDR3 is CATIGQGSYNEQFF. In DNA form, the CDR3 reads TGTGCCACCATAGGACAGGGTTCCTACAATGAGCAGTTCTTC. The full variable domain, with the rest looked up from reference TRBV7-6 and TRBJ2-1, is GAGVSQSPRYKVTKRGQDVALRCDPISGHVSLYWYRQALGQGPEFLTYFNYEAQQDKSGLPNDRFSAERPEGSISTLTIQRTEQRDSAMYRCATIGQGSYNEQFFGPGTRLTVL.

This clone was seen a few times. This chain connects TRBV19 to TRBJ1-5; D remains ambiguous. There are 15 residues in the CDR3. The V gene lost 1 base and the J gene lost 3 bases, with 10 bases spanning the gap. The germline V gene has CDR1 LNHDA and CDR2 SQIVND (reference sequence). This CDR3 reads CASSIVGLTNQPQHF. As DNA, the CDR3 is TGTGCCAGTAGTATAGTGGGCCTCACCAATCAGCCCCAGCATTTT.

This chain joins TRBV2 and TRBJ2-7; TRBD1 might be the D (6 bases). The CDR3 consists of 16 residues. The V gene's germline CDR1 is SNHLY and CDR2 FYNNEI. The V gene lost 1 base and the J gene lost 4 bases, with 17 bases spanning the gap. CDR3 nucleotide sequence: TGTGCCAGCAGTGAAGGAAATGACAGGTGGTTGTACGAGCAGTACTTC. This codes for CASSEGNDRWLYEQYF.

This clone occurred a few times. This chain links TRBV5-1 with TRBJ2-7; the match to TRBD1 covers 9 bases. This CDR3 contains 14 residues. Germline V gives CDR1 SGHRS, CDR2 YFSETQ. Trimming at V came to 4 bases and at J to 2 bases, leaving 4 bases not matched to a gene. This chain's CDR3 is CASSAGTGPYEQYF. CDR3 sequence (DNA): TGCGCCAGCAGCGCCGGGACAGGGCCCTACGAGCAGTACTTC. Supplemented by reference TRBV5-1 and TRBJ2-7, the full variable domain reads KAGVTQTPRYLIKTRGQQVTLSCSPISGHRSVSWYQQTPGQGLQFLFEYFSETQRNKGNFPGRFSGRQFSNSRSEMNVSTLELGDSALYLCASSAGTGPYEQYFGPGTRLTVT.

V and J are TRBV3-1 (or the pseudogene TRBV3-2) and TRBJ2-1; 7 bases match TRBD2. V was pared by 4 bases and J by 5 bases, with 8 bases of the junction left unmatched. The CDR3 covers 15 residues. From germline, CDR1 is LGHDT and CDR2 YNNKEL (reference sequence). The CDR3 sequence: CASSPGLDGHNEQFF. The CDR3 DNA sequence: TGTGCCAGCAGCCCCGGACTAGATGGCCACAATGAGCAGTTCTTC.

The chain combines TRBV7-2 with TRBJ2-2; maybe TRBD2 (6 bases). Trimming stripped 2 bases from V and 4 bases from J, with 8 bases between. This CDR3 has 14 amino acids. Germline V gene sequence: CDR1 SGHTA, CDR2 FQGNSA. CDR3 region: CASSLKAGTGELFF. The CDR3 DNA is TGTGCCAGCAGCTTAAAAGCGGGCACCGGGGAGCTGTTTTTT.

The chain joins TRBV14 to TRBJ2-3; 13 bases are a match to TRBD2. From germline, CDR1 is SGHDN and CDR2 FVKESK. This CDR3 has 19 amino acids. The trim removed 1 base at V and 2 bases at J, leaving 9 bases unmatched. The CDR3 region has the DNA TGTGCCAGCAGCCAAGTTGAACTAGCGGGAGGGCTCTTCACAGATACGCAGTATTTT. Protein product: CASSQVELAGGLFTDTQYF.

The V call is TRBV6-5, the J call TRBJ1-2; TRBD1 is a possible D gene (6 bases). V lost 6 bases and J 6 bases, leaving 11 bases between the germline ends. Germline CDR1 reads MNHEY; CDR2 reads SVGAGI. This CDR3 is 12 amino acids long. The CDR3 coding sequence is TGTGCCAGCAGGTCGGGACAAGATGGCTACACCTTC. It codes for CASRSGQDGYTF.

The rearrangement uses TRBV18 and TRBJ1-2; the D is unclear. V lost 0 bases, J lost 8 bases, and 13 bases lay in between. From germline, CDR1 is KGHSH and CDR2 LQKENI. The CDR3 is 14 residues long. Here the CDR3 reads CASSPPLGEGGYTF. CDR3 coding DNA: TGTGCCAGCTCACCACCCCTCGGGGAAGGAGGCTACACCTTC.

The CDR3 DNA sequence: TGTGCCAGCTCACCACTCAGGCAGAACACCGGGGAGCTGTTTTTT. Encoded protein: CASSPLRQNTGELFF. The chain links TRBV18 to TRBJ2-2; D not resolved. Germline assignment: CDR1 KGHSH and CDR2 LQKENI. CDR3 size: 15 residues. Trimming took off 1 base at V and 1 base at J, with 7 bases between the two ends.

The sample holds one count of this clone. The rearrangement links TRBV7-3 to TRBJ2-2; 8 positions agree with TRBD1. The V gene's germline CDR1 is SGHTA and CDR2 FQGTGA. The CDR3 spans 14 residues. J gave up 4 bases and V 6 bases, and 4 bases lay outside the gene matches. The CDR3 protein is CASSSTGVTGELFF. Here the CDR3 DNA reads TGTGCCAGCAGTTCGACAGGGGTCACCGGGGAGCTGTTTTTT. The full variable domain, completed using reference TRBV7-3 and TRBJ2-2, is GAGVSQTPSNKVTEKGKYVELRCDPISGHTALYWYRQSLGQGPEFLIYFQGTGAADDSGLPNDRFFAVRPEGSVSTLKIQRTERGDSAVYLCASSSTGVTGELFFGEGSRLTVL.

This rearrangement joins TRBV2 to TRBJ1-1, with 8 bases matching TRBD1. J lost 3 bases, V lost 6 bases, and 6 bases had no gene match. The CDR3 sequence is 14 residues long. Germline lookup yields CDR1 SNHLY and CDR2 FYNNEI. The CDR3 DNA follows: TGTGCCAGCAGGGTAGAGACAGGGGACACTGAAGCTTTCTTT. It translates to CASRVETGDTEAFF.

The table lists this clone with a count of one. The chain couples TRBV7-2 to TRBJ2-5; 13 bases line up with TRBD2. Germline loops: CDR1 SGHTA, CDR2 FQGNSA. The CDR3 is 15 residues long. V trimming: 2 bases; J trimming: 8 bases; junction bases outside the gene matches: 5. For the CDR3, the DNA is TGTGCCAGCAGCTTAAGGACTAGCGGGGGTGATACCCAGTACTTC. Translated, it gives CASSLRTSGGDTQYF.

This sequence joins TRBV7-8 and TRBJ1-5, with 9 bases identical to TRBD1. After removal of 3 bases from V and 2 bases from J, the junction contained 5 bases not matched to a gene. The CDR3 totals 16 residues. Germline assignment: CDR1 SGHVS and CDR2 FQNEAQ. The CDR3 protein is CASSFYRGLGNQPQHF. The CDR3 DNA sequence: TGTGCCAGCAGCTTTTACAGGGGGCTCGGCAATCAGCCCCAGCATTTT.

J is TRBJ2-1 and V is TRBV2, with 12 bases aligning to TRBD2. Per the germline V gene, CDR1 is SNHLY and CDR2 is FYNNEI. Losses at the gene ends were 6 bases for V and 8 bases for J; bases not matched to a gene: 8. The CDR3 sequence is 15 residues long. CDR3 in amino acids: CASRETSGSYDEQFF. DNA of the CDR3: TGTGCCAGCAGGGAGACTAGCGGGAGTTACGATGAGCAGTTCTTC.

The chain combines TRBV27 with TRBJ1-5; the match to TRBD1 covers 10 bases. Trimming at V came to 2 bases and at J to 4 bases, leaving 2 bases not matched to a gene. CDR1 MNHEY and CDR2 SMNVEV come from the germline V gene (reference sequence). The CDR3 is 15 residues long. The CDR3: CASSLDRGRNQPQHF. CDR3 nucleotides: TGTGCCAGCAGTTTAGACAGGGGGCGGAATCAGCCCCAGCATTTT.